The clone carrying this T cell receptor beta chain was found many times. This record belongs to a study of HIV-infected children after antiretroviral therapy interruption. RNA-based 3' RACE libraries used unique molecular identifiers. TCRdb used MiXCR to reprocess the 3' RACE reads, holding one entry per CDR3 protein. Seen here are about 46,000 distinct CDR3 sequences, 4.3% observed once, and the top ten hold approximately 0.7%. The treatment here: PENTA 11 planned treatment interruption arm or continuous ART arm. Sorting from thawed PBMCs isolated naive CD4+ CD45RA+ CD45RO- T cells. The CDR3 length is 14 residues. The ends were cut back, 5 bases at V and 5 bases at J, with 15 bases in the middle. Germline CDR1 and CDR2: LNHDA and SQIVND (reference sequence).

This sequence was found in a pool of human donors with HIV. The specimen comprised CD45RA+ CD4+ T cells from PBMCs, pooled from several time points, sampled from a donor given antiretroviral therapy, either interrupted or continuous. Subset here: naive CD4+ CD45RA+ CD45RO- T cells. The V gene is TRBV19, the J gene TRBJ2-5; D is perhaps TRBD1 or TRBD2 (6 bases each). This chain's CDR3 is CASSPRQGRETQYF. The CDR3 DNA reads TGTGCCAGTAGTCCCCGTCAGGGGAGGGAGACCCAGTACTTC.